This record covers a single TCR beta chain. This record comes from a study of blood T cell repertoires in COVID-19. As for the study in general: Collection of acute and convalescent COVID-19 samples took place in the United States, Italy and Spain.

The cohort comprised adults aged 18 to 89 years residing in approximately 25 US areas. Donors were grouped by their self-reported clinical history. Trimming pared 6 bases from V and 6 bases from J, leaving 9 bases between. This CDR3 is 12 amino acids long. Germline V CDR1 and CDR2: MNHEY, SMNVEV (reference sequence). Data came from immunoSEQ multiplex PCR; TCRdb stores just in-frame clones and leaves some out. The table lists under 500,000 clones, nearly 90% of them singletons, with over 1.5% in the top ten. The rearrangement links TRBV27 to TRBJ1-5; D might be TRBD1 (5 bases). This clonotype originated in a woman aged 18-35 years with acute COVID-19. The sequencing sample was made of PBMCs or T cells enriched from blood (not recorded which). The CDR3 reads CASRRGGQPQHF. Written as DNA, the CDR3 is TGTGCCAGCAGGAGGGGAGGTCAGCCCCAGCATTTT.